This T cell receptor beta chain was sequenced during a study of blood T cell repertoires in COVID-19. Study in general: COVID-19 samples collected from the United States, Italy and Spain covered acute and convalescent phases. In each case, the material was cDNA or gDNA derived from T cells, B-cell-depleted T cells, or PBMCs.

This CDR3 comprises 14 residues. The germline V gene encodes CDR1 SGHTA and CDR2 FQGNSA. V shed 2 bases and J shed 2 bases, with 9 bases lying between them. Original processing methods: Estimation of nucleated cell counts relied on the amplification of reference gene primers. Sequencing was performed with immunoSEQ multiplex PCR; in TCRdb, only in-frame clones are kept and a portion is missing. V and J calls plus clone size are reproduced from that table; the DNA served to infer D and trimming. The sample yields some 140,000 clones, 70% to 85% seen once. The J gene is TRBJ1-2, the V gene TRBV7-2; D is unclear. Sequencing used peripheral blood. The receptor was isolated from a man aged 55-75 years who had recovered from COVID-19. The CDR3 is CASSLFPGNYGYTF. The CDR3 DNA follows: TGTGCCAGCAGCTTATTCCCAGGAAACTATGGCTACACCTTC.